This TCR beta chain was recovered during a study of identical twins. Study outcomes and limitations: Models came in too low on out-of-frame TCR alpha sharing in monozygotic twins. Carriage of fewer insertions was seen in abundant cord blood beta clonotypes, whereas memory repertoires showed none.

This clonotype was counted between two and nine times. Its antigen is undetermined. Trimming took 0 bases from V and 10 from J, leaving 13 bases between them. This CDR3 comprises 14 residues. Germline CDR1 and CDR2: DFQATT and SNEGSKA (reference sequence). Each CDR3 protein gets one entry after TCRdb re-called the 5' RACE reads with MiXCR. The table lists roughly 1.6 million distinct CDR3 sequences, less than 40% of them singletons. The specimen sequenced was cord blood. The J gene is TRBJ1-6, the V gene TRBV20-1; D call uncertain. The receptor comes from a newborn girl in good health. The CDR3 here is CSARDPPSVSPLHF. CDR3 in DNA: TGCAGTGCTAGAGATCCACCCAGTGTATCACCCCTCCACTTT.